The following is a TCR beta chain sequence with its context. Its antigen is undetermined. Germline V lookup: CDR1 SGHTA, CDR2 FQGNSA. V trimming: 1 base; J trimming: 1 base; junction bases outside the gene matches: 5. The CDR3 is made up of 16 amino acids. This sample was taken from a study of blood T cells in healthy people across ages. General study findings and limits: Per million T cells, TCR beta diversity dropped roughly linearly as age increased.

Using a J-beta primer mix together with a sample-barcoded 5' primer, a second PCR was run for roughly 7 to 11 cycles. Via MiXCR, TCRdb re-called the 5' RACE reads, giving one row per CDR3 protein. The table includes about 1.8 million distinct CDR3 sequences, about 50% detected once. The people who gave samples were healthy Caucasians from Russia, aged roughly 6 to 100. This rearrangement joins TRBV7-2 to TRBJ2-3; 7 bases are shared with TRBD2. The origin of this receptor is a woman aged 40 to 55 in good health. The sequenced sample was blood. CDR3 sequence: CASSLEIAGGTDTQYF. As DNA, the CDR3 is TGTGCCAGCAGCTTAGAAATCGCGGGGGGCACAGATACGCAGTATTTT.